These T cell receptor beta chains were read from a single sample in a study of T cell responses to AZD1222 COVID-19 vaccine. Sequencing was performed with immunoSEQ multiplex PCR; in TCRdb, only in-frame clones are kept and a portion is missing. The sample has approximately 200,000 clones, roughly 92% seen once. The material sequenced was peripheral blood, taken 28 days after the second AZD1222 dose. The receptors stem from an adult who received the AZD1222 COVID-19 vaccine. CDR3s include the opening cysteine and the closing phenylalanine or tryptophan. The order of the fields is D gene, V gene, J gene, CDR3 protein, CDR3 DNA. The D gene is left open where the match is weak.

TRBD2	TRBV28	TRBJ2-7	CASSLRTSGSYEQYF	TGTGCCAGCAGTTTAAGGACTAGCGGGAGCTACGAGCAGTACTTC
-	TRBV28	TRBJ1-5	CASSLVGFQPQHF	TGTGCCAGCAGTTTAGTGGGGTTTCAGCCCCAGCATTTT
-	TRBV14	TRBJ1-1	CASSQGFYTEAFF	TGTGCCAGCAGCCAAGGGTTTTACACTGAAGCTTTCTTT
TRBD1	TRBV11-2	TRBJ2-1	CASSLMSRTGLHNEQFF	TGTGCCAGCAGCTTAATGTCACGGACAGGGCTTCACAATGAGCAGTTCTTC
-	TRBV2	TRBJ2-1	CASSISSYNEQFF	TGTGCCAGCAGTATTAGCTCCTACAATGAGCAGTTCTTC
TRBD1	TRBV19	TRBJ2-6	CASRDRGRSGANVLTF	TGTGCCAGTAGGGACAGGGGCCGCTCTGGGGCCAACGTCCTGACTTTC
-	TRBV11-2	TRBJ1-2	CASSLRGGEGYTF	TGTGCCAGCAGCTTACGGGGCGGGGAGGGCTACACCTTC
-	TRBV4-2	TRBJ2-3	CASSQSRWADTQYF	TGTGCCAGCAGCCAATCTCGCTGGGCAGATACGCAGTATTTT
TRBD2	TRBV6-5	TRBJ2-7	CASSKTSPYEQYF	TGTGCCAGCAGTAAGACTAGCCCCTACGAGCAGTACTTC
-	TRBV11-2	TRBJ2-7	CASSTPRGERNEQYF	TGTGCCAGCAGCACTCCTAGGGGGGAGCGAAACGAGCAGTACTTC
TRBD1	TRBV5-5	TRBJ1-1	CASSQGDPEAFF	TGTGCCAGCAGCCAGGGGGACCCTGAAGCTTTCTTT
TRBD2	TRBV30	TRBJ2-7	CAWRPGLAVARYEQYF	TGTGCCTGGCGTCCGGGACTAGCGGTCGCTCGCTACGAGCAGTACTTC
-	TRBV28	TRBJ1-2	CASSLDSGQASGYTF	TGTGCCAGCAGTTTGGACTCGGGGCAGGCCTCCGGCTACACCTTC
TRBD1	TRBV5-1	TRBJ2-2	CASSLGGQGNTGELFF	TGCGCCAGCAGCTTGGGGGGACAGGGGAACACCGGGGAGCTGTTTTTT